This is a list of T cell receptor beta chains from one sample in a study of shared clonotypes between healthy human individuals. Sequencing was performed with immunoSEQ multiplex PCR; in TCRdb, only in-frame clones are kept and a portion is missing. The sample lists about 1.1 million clones, about 84% occurring once. Sequencing was performed on memory CD4+ T cells from PBMCs. The receptors shown here come from a man between 18 and 35 years old in good health. Some clones in this sample may be carry-over from other donors' samples. The conserved cysteine and the conserved F or W are not part of the CDR3 here.

J gene: TRBJ2-1
V gene: TRBV30
CDR3 protein: AWDLLGYNEQF

J gene: TRBJ1-2
V gene: TRBV28
CDR3 protein: VTAGTNYGYT

J gene: TRBJ2-7
V gene: TRBV28
CDR3 protein: ASSLDALGAYEQY

J gene: TRBJ2-2
V gene: TRBV5-1
CDR3 protein: ASSVARLAEFTGELF

J gene: TRBJ2-2
V gene: TRBV5-1
CDR3 protein: ASSPRSGKRTGELF

J gene: TRBJ2-1
V gene: TRBV28
CDR3 protein: ASSPPGQTGVNF

J gene: TRBJ1-2
V gene: TRBV28
CDR3 protein: ANSRSSNYGYT

J gene: TRBJ1-4
V gene: TRBV28
CDR3 protein: ASRPVRAANEKLF

J gene: TRBJ2-3
V gene: TRBV28
CDR3 protein: ASSLGLAGVSDTQY

J gene: TRBJ2-1
V gene: TRBV15
CDR3 protein: ATSRGAGVLNEQF

J gene: TRBJ1-4
V gene: TRBV4-1
CDR3 protein: ASSQAGHNTLSTNEKLF

J gene: TRBJ2-1
V gene: TRBV5-6
CDR3 protein: ASSAGTGGYNEQF

J gene: TRBJ1-4
V gene: TRBV2
CDR3 protein: ASSERGEKLF

J gene: TRBJ2-3
V gene: TRBV6-6
CDR3 protein: ASSVGTGNTDTQY

J gene: TRBJ1-2
V gene: TRBV7-3
CDR3 protein: ASSLDRGGSGYT

J gene: TRBJ1-2
V gene: TRBV7-3
CDR3 protein: ASSPTVGQASAGYT

J gene: TRBJ1-2
V gene: TRBV29-1
CDR3 protein: SVEDRDTYGYT

J gene: TRBJ2-4
V gene: TRBV5-1
CDR3 protein: ASSSTSGSDIQY

J gene: TRBJ2-7
V gene: TRBV5-1
CDR3 protein: ASSWGTAVSYEQY

J gene: TRBJ1-5
V gene: TRBV5-1
CDR3 protein: ASSLDGSQPQH

J gene: TRBJ2-7
V gene: TRBV28
CDR3 protein: ASSPPTGRPYEQY

J gene: TRBJ2-3
V gene: TRBV4-2
CDR3 protein: ASSLLADVSTDTQY

J gene: TRBJ1-4
V gene: TRBV5-6
CDR3 protein: ASSAGQGATNEKLF

J gene: .
V gene: TRBV30
CDR3 protein: AWSRTRGRLYEQY

J gene: TRBJ2-5
V gene: TRBV10-3
CDR3 protein: AISESETQY

J gene: TRBJ2-5
V gene: TRBV13
CDR3 protein: ASSYRTGAQETQY

J gene: TRBJ2-3
V gene: TRBV29-1
CDR3 protein: SVVGAWGADTQY

J gene: TRBJ1-2
V gene: TRBV28
CDR3 protein: ASSPPVINYGYT

J gene: TRBJ2-7
V gene: TRBV6-1
CDR3 protein: ASSEQGGYEQY

J gene: TRBJ2-7
V gene: TRBV27
CDR3 protein: ASSLRLVRGNEQY

J gene: TRBJ1-5
V gene: TRBV28
CDR3 protein: ASSVPGQGYNQPQH

J gene: TRBJ2-1
V gene: TRBV28
CDR3 protein: ASTLSGSPDNEQF

J gene: TRBJ2-3
V gene: TRBV5-1
CDR3 protein: ASSFLGLDTDTQY